This TCR beta chain was recorded in a study of T cells in Graves' hyperthyroidism and ophthalmopathy (dated by TCRdb to about 2019). Regarding the study in general: Peripheral blood samples were taken at initial diagnosis, before any treatment was given. To identify distinguishing TCR V-J signatures, a discovery cohort of around 98 patients was used, comprising some 45 with Graves' ophthalmopathy and some 60 with stable Graves' hyperthyroidism. Prospective prediction of ophthalmopathy was tested in an independent validation cohort consisting of 18 to 20 hyperthyroidism patients and 17 patients who later progressed to ophthalmopathy. The roughly 90 discovery patients were divided at random into training and test sets in a 7:3 ratio. In addition, the study compared T-cell repertoires in thyroid tissue and in blood from roughly 6 Graves' hyperthyroidism patients. Once sampling was done, hyperthyroidism patients were given methimazole at a starting dose of 30 mg daily, whereas ophthalmopathy patients were given high-dose intravenous methylprednisolone. According to the paper, TCR Vbeta CDR3 sequencing was carried out on over 130 peripheral blood samples, which came from about 45 ophthalmopathy, around 74 hyperthyroidism and about 17 progressor patients.

This clonotype occurred many times. Its antigen remains undetermined. The sample holds no much larger clone one base away, and base qualities are not on file. Hyperthyroidism patients were newly diagnosed, had a disease duration of under 2 months, and were aged 18 to 65 years. Patients with uncontrolled infections, other autoimmune diseases, pregnancy or lactation were excluded. Diagnoses relied on clinical symptoms, serum thyroxine and TRAb, thyroid ultrasound and orbital computed tomography. Blood from progressor patients was collected at the time of first diagnosis with hyperthyroidism, before any ophthalmopathy symptoms had appeared. PBMCs were separated from roughly 9.3 ml of fresh peripheral blood using Ficoll-Paque density gradient centrifugation. Progressor patients were first diagnosed with Graves' hyperthyroidism and then developed ophthalmopathy during follow-up. Total RNA was extracted using Trizol reagent, and RNA quality was assessed on an Agilent 2100 Bioanalyzer.

The TCR beta CDR3 regions were amplified from RNA transcripts. The TCR CDR3 was subjected to a first round of RT-PCR using the HTBI primer set and the Qiagen OneStep RT-PCR kit. Libraries were constructed in a second round of multiplex PCR, after which size selection and purification were performed. Paired-end sequencing of the libraries was performed with 100 bp reads on an Illumina HiSeq2000. The authors' pipeline ran thus. Raw data were processed with SOAPnuke, discarding reads with adapters, uncalled bases, mean Phred below 15, or no exact constant-primer or identifier match. COPE v1.2.5 was used to merge high-quality paired reads, and clonotypes were defined as unique nucleotide sequences. MiTCR v1.1 was used to align the clonotypes against IMGT TRBV, TRBD and TRBJ reference segments. Analysis was restricted to V-J combinations with a frequency above 0.0001, which covered roughly 99% of repertoires. The TCS score was defined as F50 (clonal expansion) divided by E x V (chaos), with BLOSUM62-based TCRdist calculated between CDR3 peptides within each V-J. Welch's t-statistics and random forest reduced 500 to 650 V-J features to some 14, which were used in a naive Bayes classifier (R e1071). TCRdb reanalyzed the raw reads on its own, using fastp at Q25 for trimming and MiXCR for clone calling, and kept in-frame beta chains. Each record represents a unique CDR3 protein, reported with the most common genes and DNA among its rows. These V and J calls are TCRdb output, not the study's own analysis. The sample table contains around 250,000 distinct CDR3 sequences; only one count was recorded for less than 15% of them. The ten largest clones represent 13% of the sample.

V was cut back by 3 bases and J by 7 bases, leaving a gap of 13 bases between them. CDR1 KGHSH and CDR2 LQKENI are derived from the germline V gene. The CDR3, from cysteine to phenylalanine, totals 14 residues. Solely the CDR3 DNA is kept, with 42 bases framed from the first base. Study-wide findings and limitations: Sample size was not statistically predetermined, and investigators were not blinded to group allocation. In validation, the model predicted progression to ophthalmopathy with approximately 71% sensitivity and 72% to 85% specificity, a median of around six months before onset. Ophthalmopathy was separated from stable hyperthyroidism by a 13 V-J signature model, with approximately 85% sensitivity and about 84% specificity obtained in cross-validation and 80%/75% obtained in testing. Most expanded thyroid clonotypes (frequency above 0.001) were also detected in blood, a finding suggesting that blood repertoires may reflect thyroid immune responses.

Sequencing used blood. This TCR was recovered from a woman in her thirties or forties with Graves' hyperthyroidism that later progressed to Graves' ophthalmopathy. The sequence is built from TRBV18 and TRBJ2-1, with a tentative D gene TRBD1 over 6 matching bases. The CDR3 protein is CASSPGATLNEQFF. The DNA sequence is TGTGCCAGCTCACCGGGGGCGACCTTGAATGAGCAGTTCTTC.